The present T cell receptor beta chain was sequenced within a study of vaccination and CD4 T cells after COVID-19. Trimming left V 0 bases short and J 5 bases short, with 13 bases between. Looked up from germline, CDR1 is LGHNA and CDR2 is YSLEER. This CDR3 has 15 residues. Study-wide results and caveats: A nonsignificant rise from around 20 to 38 was seen in the median number of SARS-CoV-2-reactive clonotypes. Within the convalescent patients, a median roughly 87% of the SARS-CoV-2-reactive clones were ones that appeared only post-vaccination.

As for treatment: roughly ten-day PBMC culture with coronavirus spike peptide pools or control peptides (ViraFEST assay). ViraFEST expanded antigen-specific T cells with peptide pools, then sequenced TCRs. Oncomine TCR Beta short-read sequencing was applied to DNA from cultured CD4+ T cells. After culture, CD4+ T cells served as the source for genomic DNA extraction. TCRdb ran MiXCR on the PCR reads and lists one entry per CDR3 protein. The sample comprises about 15,000 distinct CDR3 sequences, 45% to 60% of which are singletons, and roughly a fifth rests with the top ten. Points on this clonotype: The target antigen is unknown.

The gene calls are TRBV4-3 and TRBJ1-1; possibly TRBD1 for D (5 bases). The sequence came from a human donor who had recovered from COVID-19. The material sequenced was CD4+ T cells from blood, cultured in vitro, taken before SARS-CoV-2 vaccination. The CDR3 DNA reads TGCGCCAGCAGCCAAGATTTTTCTGGGGGAACTGAAGCTTTCTTT. This codes for CASSQDFSGGTEAFF.